This T cell receptor beta chain emerged from a study of blood T cell repertoires in COVID-19. The wider study: COVID-19 samples, acute and convalescent, were from the United States, Italy and Spain.

The study drew participants aged about 18 to 95 years from around 24 US areas. Researchers sorted participants into cohorts using their self-reported clinical history. Trimming removed 8 bases from V and 5 bases from J, with 15 bases in between. The CDR3 contains 13 residues. Germline CDR1 and CDR2: MNHEY and SVGAGI. Authors' analysis steps: By means of reference gene primer amplification, nucleated cell counts were estimated. The protocol was immunoSEQ multiplex PCR, while the TCRdb copy is restricted to in-frame clones and leaves out a portion. V and J calls and clone size are copied from that table; D and trimming were computed from the DNA. The table shows 180,000 or so clones, with about 83% occurring only once.

The chain is built from TRBV6-5 and TRBJ1-1, with a possible D match to TRBD1 (6 bases). The sequenced material came from PBMCs or T cells enriched from blood (not recorded which). The TCR was taken from a man aged 40-49 years with acute COVID-19. The CDR3 protein is CASRTGSETEAFF. CDR3 nucleotide sequence: TGTGCCAGCCGAACAGGGAGTGAAACTGAAGCTTTCTTT.